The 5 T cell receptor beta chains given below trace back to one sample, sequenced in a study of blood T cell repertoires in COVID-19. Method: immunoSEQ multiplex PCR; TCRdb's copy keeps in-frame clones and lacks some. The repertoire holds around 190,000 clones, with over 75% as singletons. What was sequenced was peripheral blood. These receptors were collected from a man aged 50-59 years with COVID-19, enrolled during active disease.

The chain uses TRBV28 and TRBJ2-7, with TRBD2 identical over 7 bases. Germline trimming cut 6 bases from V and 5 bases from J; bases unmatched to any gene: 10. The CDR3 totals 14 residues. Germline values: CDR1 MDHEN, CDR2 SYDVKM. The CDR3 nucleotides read TGTGCCAGCAGCAGCGCGGGGGTGTTCAACGAGCAGTACTTC. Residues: CASSSAGVFNEQYF.

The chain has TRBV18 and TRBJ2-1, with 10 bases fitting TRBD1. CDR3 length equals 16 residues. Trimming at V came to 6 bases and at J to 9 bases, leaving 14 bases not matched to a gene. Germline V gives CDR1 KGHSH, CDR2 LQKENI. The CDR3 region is CASSLQGTGVSGEQFF. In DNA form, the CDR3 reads TGTGCCAGCTCCCTACAGGGGACAGGGGTTTCGGGTGAGCAGTTCTTC.

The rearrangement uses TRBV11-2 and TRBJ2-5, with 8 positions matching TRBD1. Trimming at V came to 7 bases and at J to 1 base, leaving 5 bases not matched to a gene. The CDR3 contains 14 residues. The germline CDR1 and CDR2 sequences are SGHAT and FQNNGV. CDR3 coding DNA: TGTGCCAGCAACGGACAGGGTGGCCAAGAGACCCAGTACTTC. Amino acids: CASNGQGGQETQYF.

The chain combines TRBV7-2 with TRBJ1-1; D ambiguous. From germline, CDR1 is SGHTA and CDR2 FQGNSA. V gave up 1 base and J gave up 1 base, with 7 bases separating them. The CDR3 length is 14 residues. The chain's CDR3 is CASSLDSWNTEAFF. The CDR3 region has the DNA TGTGCCAGCAGCTTAGATTCGTGGAACACTGAAGCTTTCTTT.

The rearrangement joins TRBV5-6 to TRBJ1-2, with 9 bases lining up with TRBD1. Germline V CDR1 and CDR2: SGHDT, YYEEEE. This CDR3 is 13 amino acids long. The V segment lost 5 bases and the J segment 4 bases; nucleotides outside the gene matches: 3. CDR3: CASSPGQGYGYTF. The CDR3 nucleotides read TGTGCCAGCAGTCCGGGACAGGGCTATGGCTACACCTTC.